This TCR beta chain was sequenced during a study of shared clonotypes between healthy human individuals (dated by TCRdb to 2018 to 2020). Regarding the research as a whole: The cohort included three men and two women between 18 and 49 years of age. The study deeply sequenced blood TCR repertoires of five healthy adults to estimate repertoire size and the extent of clonotype sharing between individuals. Per donor, leukapheresis produced somewhere between about 0.9 and 9 billion PBMCs. For each donor, CD4 naive and CD4 memory were each run on three plates, CD8 naive on two plates, and CD8 memory on one plate. Libraries were prepared and TCR repertoires were sequenced by different laboratories using diverse techniques, in order to increase sequencing depth and limit assay-specific biases. Points the paper makes about the study in general: The small number of donors limited the genetic and exposure-history diversity represented. Pairwise subsampling indicated that sequencing depth was expected to affect the degree of clonotype sharing among donors. Compared with non-shared clonotypes, the clonotypes found in all four sorted-subset donors had higher generation probabilities. Sampling was restricted to blood, and TCR repertoires in tissue are likely to differ from TCR repertoires in blood. Estimated clonotype richness was generally larger for naive than for memory subsets. When a handful of donors were compared, the shared fraction of clonotypes was about 5.2% for naive CD4, less than 4% for naive CD8, more than 2% for memory CD4, and less than 0.5% for memory CD8. Incomplete sequencing was indicated by rarefaction of sorted-subset datasets, despite the large sequencing depth.

Via the germline V gene, CDR1 is SGHAT and CDR2 FQNNGV. Spanning cysteine to phenylalanine, the CDR3 consists of 14 amino acids. This entry keeps only the CDR3 DNA: 42 bases, framed from base 1. V gives up 5 bases and J gives up 1 base, and the segment between their germline ends measures 8 bases. Comment on this clone: Its antigen is not yet known. Base qualities are not recorded, but no much larger clone differs from it by a single base.

Healthy HIV-negative adults with no recently reported acute infections or vaccinations were included as donors. Every donor was a Caucasian adult living in Nashville, Tennessee, USA. CD4+ T cells were enriched by magnetic negative selection; naive cells were then positively selected on CD45RA, and the negative fraction formed the memory subset. Blood was obtained by leukapheresis, after which PBMCs were separated by Ficoll-Histopaque density gradient centrifugation and cryopreserved in liquid nitrogen vapor phase. Purity and quantity of every magnetically sorted T cell population were checked by analytical flow cytometry. Each sorted fraction had its genomic DNA isolated and then quantified by UV absorbance on a Nanodrop 2000c. Using the deep immunoSEQ assay, multiplex PCR amplified TCR CDR3 regions from genomic DNA. Genomic DNA extracted from each cell subset was distributed evenly over all wells of several immunoSEQ 96-well plates, and each plate served as one replicate. Each replicate PCR for sorted subsets received about 180 ng genomic DNA, equal to about 30,000 T cell genomes. Purified libraries were measured with a Qubit 3.0 fluorometer, size-checked on a Bioanalyzer 2100, and measured again with the KAPA Library Quantification kit. Every immunoSEQ 96-well plate was sequenced on a separate single-read 150-cycle Illumina NextSeq 550 flow cell. The study's own analysis went as follows. Because the immunoSEQ output held only junctional sequences and lacked quality scores, the filtering could not match the filtering applied to full-length reads. Sequences were annotated with PyIR, a Python wrapper for IgBLAST v1.9, using IMGT germline references to assign V/J genes and CDR3. Any read was removed if the V/J assignment was weak (E-value above 1e-6), the CDR3 was missing, or the read contained stop codons, out-of-frame junctions, or ambiguous translated residues. V3J clonotypes were defined as sequences sharing the same inferred V gene, J gene, and CDR3 amino acid sequence. Percentage overlap between repertoires was calculated by dividing the number of shared unique clonotypes by the size of the smaller repertoire. Three approaches were used to assess repertoire richness: RTK rarefaction, the Chao1 estimator, and Recon v2.1 estimates of unobserved clonotypes. OLGA was used to compute generation probabilities for all TCRbeta clonotypes that the gDNA method yielded from a handful of donors. The table was pulled from immuneACCESS by TCRdb, which kept in-frame rearrangements only. Such tables lose some clones; where checked, under half of the loss comes from unresolved V genes, and the rest has no known cause. Clone size and the V and J calls come from that table; the DNA yielded D and trimming. This sample comprises some 630,000 clones, approximately 75% of them detected only once. The leading ten clones occupy 1.8% of the sample.

This TCR was recovered from a young woman in good health. Sequences were obtained from memory CD4+ T cells sorted from blood. The sample's cell subset or site label, in plain terms: CD45RA-negative fraction. The rearrangement combines TRBV11-2 with TRBJ1-4, with an unclear D gene assignment. The CDR3 loop reads CASSLGVTNEKLFF. The DNA sequence is as follows: TGTGCCAGCAGCCTCGGGGTAACTAATGAAAAACTGTTTTTT.